This T cell receptor beta chain was found in a study of blood T cell repertoires in COVID-19. This CDR3 is 11 amino acids long. Germline assignment: CDR1 SGHTA and CDR2 FQGNSA. Profiling relied on immunoSEQ multiplex PCR, and the TCRdb table lists in-frame clones only, not all of them. The sample consists of fewer than 500,000 clones, roughly 88% of them appearing once. On this clone: Mismatch with germline at one junction end may stem from a read error.

V usage is TRBV7-2 and J usage is TRBJ2-7; TRBD2 matches at 10 bases. Specimen: peripheral blood. The sequence came from a woman aged 25 to 45 with active or convalescent COVID-19. This chain's CDR3 is CASSTTSGKLF. CDR3 nucleotide sequence: TGTGCCAGCAGCACTACTAGCGGGAAATTATTC.